Below are 22 T cell receptor beta chains sequenced from a single sample in a study of identical twins. From the 5' RACE reads, TCRdb called clonotypes with MiXCR, one entry per CDR3 protein. The sample comprises about 700,000 distinct CDR3 sequences, 6% to 6.5% of which are singletons, and around 1.9% rests with the top ten. Sequencing was done on a sample of naive T cells sorted from blood. The receptor set was obtained from a man aged 18 to 29 in good health.

The rearrangement links TRBV29-1 to TRBJ1-5, with no clear D. Germline V gives CDR1 SQVTM, CDR2 ANQGSEA. Trimming pared 6 bases from V and 4 bases from J, leaving 13 bases between. The CDR3 totals 13 residues. This chain's CDR3 is CSVGSPPNQPQHF. The CDR3 DNA reads TGCAGCGTGGGGTCCCCTCCTAATCAGCCCCAGCATTTT.

The V call is TRBV25-1, the J call TRBJ2-3, with 7 bases identical to TRBD2. Germline values: CDR1 MGHDK, CDR2 SYGVNS. The trim removed 2 bases at V and 6 bases at J, leaving 11 bases unmatched. CDR3 length: 16 amino acids. Here the CDR3 DNA reads TGTGCCAGCAGTGAACTAGCGGCTACCGGGTTGGATACGCAGTATTTT. Protein sequence: CASSELAATGLDTQYF. Using reference TRBV25-1 and TRBJ2-3 for the parts outside the CDR3, the full variable domain is EADIYQTPRYLVIGTGKKITLECSQTMGHDKMYWYQQDPGMELHLIHYSYGVNSTEKGDLSSESTVSRIRTEHFPLTLESARPSHTSQYLCASSELAATGLDTQYFGPGTRLTVL.

This clonotype has just a few counts. The rearrangement uses TRBV5-1 and TRBJ2-7, with TRBD2 as a possible D gene (6 bases). The germline CDR1 and CDR2 sequences are SGHRS and YFSETQ. The CDR3 sequence is 12 residues long. V was cut by 4 bases and J by 7 bases, with 12 bases left in between. This CDR3 is CASSGGIGEQYF. In DNA, the CDR3 is TGCGCCAGCAGCGGGGGGATTGGAGAGCAGTACTTC.

This clonotype was observed at least ten times. The J gene is TRBJ2-5, the V gene TRBV5-6; TRBD2 agrees at 10 bases. CDR1 is SGHDT, CDR2 YYEEEE, per germline. The trim removed 1 base at V and 5 bases at J, leaving 5 bases unmatched. The CDR3 spans 15 residues. The CDR3, as DNA: TGTGCCAGCAGCTTGTTAGCGGGAGGCTCGGAGACCCAGTACTTC. It translates to CASSLLAGGSETQYF.

The chain is built from TRBV4-3 and TRBJ2-4; D is uncertain. V shed 0 bases and J shed 3 bases, with 15 bases lying between them. The CDR3 covers 17 residues. The germline V gene has CDR1 LGHNA and CDR2 YSLEER. The CDR3 DNA follows: TGCGCCAGCAGCCAAGAAGGGCAGGCGACCTACAAAAACATTCAGTACTTC. Protein sequence: CASSQEGQATYKNIQYF.

In this sample, this clonotype turned up many times. J is TRBJ1-1 and V is TRBV29-1, with 8 nucleotides matching TRBD1. Looked up from germline, CDR1 is SQVTM and CDR2 is ANQGSEA. Trimming took 6 bases from V and 1 from J; bases not matched to a gene: 7. This CDR3 has 14 amino acids. In DNA, the CDR3 is TGCAGCGTGGGCCTACAGGGGGGGAACACTGAAGCTTTCTTT. This translates into CSVGLQGGNTEAFF. Full variable domain (outside the CDR3, taken from reference TRBV29-1 and TRBJ1-1): SAVISQKPSRDICQRGTSLTIQCQVDSQVTMMFWYRQQPGQSLTLIATANQGSEATYESGFVIDKFPISRPNLTFSTLTVSNMSPEDSSIYLCSVGLQGGNTEAFFGQGTRLTVV.

This clonotype was counted only a few times. V gene TRBV4-3 combines with J gene TRBJ2-7; D ambiguous. Trimming stripped 0 bases from V and 3 bases from J, with 9 bases between. The CDR3 covers 14 residues. Germline V gene lookup returns CDR1 LGHNA and CDR2 YSLEER. CDR3 residues: CASSQESNGYEQYF. The CDR3 DNA reads TGCGCCAGCAGCCAAGAGTCGAACGGCTACGAGCAGTACTTC.

In its sample, this clonotype was seen a few times. This sequence joins TRBV6-2 or TRBV6-3 and TRBJ2-2; no clear D gene. The CDR3 loop spans 14 amino acids. Germline-derived CDR1 and CDR2 are MNHEY and SVGEGT. V was pared by 4 bases and J by 3 bases, with 9 bases between. The CDR3 DNA is TGTGCCAGCAGTTGGCCAGGTTACACCGGGGAGCTGTTTTTT. Translated, it gives CASSWPGYTGELFF.

Ten or more counts support this clonotype. The chain recombines TRBV11-2 with TRBJ2-1; TRBD2 agrees at 8 bases. Germline CDR1 and CDR2: SGHAT and FQNNGV. The CDR3 sequence is 17 residues long. V lost 0 bases and J lost 0; bases outside the gene matches: 4. The CDR3 loop reads CASSLDWGTSSYNEQFF. CDR3 nucleotide sequence: TGTGCCAGCAGCTTAGATTGGGGGACTAGCTCCTACAATGAGCAGTTCTTC.

There are many counts of this clonotype. The chain combines TRBV6-2 or TRBV6-3 with TRBJ2-1; 8 bases map to TRBD2. The CDR3 runs 16 residues. The V segment lost 1 base and the J segment 1 base; nucleotides outside the gene matches: 3. Germline V gene sequence: CDR1 MNHEY, CDR2 SVGEGT. The DNA of the CDR3 is TGTGCCAGCAGTTACTGGGAGCGGGAGTCCTACAATGAGCAGTTCTTC. It codes for CASSYWERESYNEQFF.

CDR3 loop: CASSYRTGGRTGELFF. The DNA of the CDR3 is TGTGCCAGCAGTTACCGGACAGGGGGACGGACCGGGGAGCTGTTTTTT. The gene calls are TRBV6-5 and TRBJ2-2; 10 nucleotides line up with TRBD1. The CDR3 loop spans 16 amino acids. The germline V gene encodes CDR1 MNHEY and CDR2 SVGAGI. V lost 2 bases, J lost 5 bases, and 5 bases stayed unmatched.

This clonotype has only a few counts. The chain is built from TRBV14 and TRBJ2-1; 10 bases line up with TRBD1. There are 16 residues in the CDR3. Germline V gives CDR1 SGHDN, CDR2 FVKESK. J was trimmed by 8 bases and V by 3 bases; bases with no gene match: 10. CDR3 loop: CASSHIGTGVIHEQFF. CDR3 nucleotide sequence: TGTGCCAGCAGCCATATCGGGACAGGGGTCATCCATGAGCAGTTCTTC.

This rearrangement joins TRBV3-1 to TRBJ2-1; 11 bases line up with TRBD2. V dropped 2 bases and J dropped 9; count of bases not matched to a gene: 3. This CDR3 spans 14 amino acids. The germline V gene encodes CDR1 LGHDT and CDR2 YNNKEL (reference sequence). The CDR3 here is CASSQLAGGGEQFF. The CDR3 nucleotides read TGTGCCAGCAGCCAACTAGCGGGAGGTGGTGAGCAGTTCTTC.

The gene calls are TRBV3-1 and TRBJ1-3; 7 bases are shared with TRBD1. J lost 5 bases, V lost 4 bases, and 5 bases had no gene match. CDR1 and CDR2 from the germline V gene are LGHDT and YNNKEL (reference sequence). The CDR3 contains 14 residues. The CDR3 loop is CASSPGQARNTIYF. In DNA form, the CDR3 reads TGTGCCAGCAGCCCCGGACAGGCTCGAAACACCATATATTTT. The variable domain in full, with the rest retrieved from reference TRBV3-1 and TRBJ1-3, is DTAVSQTPKYLVTQMGNDKSIKCEQNLGHDTMYWYKQDSKKFLKIMFSYNNKELIINETVPNRFSPKSPDKAHLNLHINSLELGDSAVYFCASSPGQARNTIYFGEGSWLTVV.

This clonotype showed up many times. This chain links TRBV5-1 with TRBJ1-1; D perhaps matches TRBD1 (5 bases). The CDR3 contains 14 residues. CDR1 is SGHRS, CDR2 YFSETQ, per germline. With 3 bases removed from V and 2 bases from J, the gap between germline ends came to 11 bases. CDR3 bases: TGCGCCAGCAGCTCAGGGAGCGGAAACACTGAAGCTTTCTTT. Its translation is CASSSGSGNTEAFF.

This clonotype was found a few times. The chain is built from TRBV5-1 and TRBJ2-7; 14 nucleotides agree with TRBD2. J was trimmed by 7 bases and V by 5 bases; bases with no gene match: 11. The germline gives CDR1 SGHRS, CDR2 YFSETQ. This CDR3 is 16 amino acids long. CDR3 sequence: CASRKGGTSGRSEQYF. The CDR3 coding sequence is TGCGCCAGCAGAAAAGGCGGGACTAGCGGGAGAAGTGAGCAGTACTTC.

This clonotype was seen ten or more times. The rearrangement uses TRBV6-1 and TRBJ2-1; 14 nucleotides match TRBD2. CDR3 length: 14 residues. Germline loops: CDR1 MNHNS, CDR2 SASEGT. Trimming at V came to 8 bases and at J to 9 bases, leaving 6 bases not matched to a gene. In DNA, the CDR3 is TGTGCCAGCCGGACTAGCGGGAGGTCTGGTGAGCAGTTCTTC. This codes for CASRTSGRSGEQFF.

This clonotype was recorded many times. The chain employs TRBV28 and TRBJ1-1; the D is unclear. This CDR3 comprises 13 residues. The germline CDR1 and CDR2 sequences are MDHEN and SYDVKM. V was trimmed by 6 bases and J by 0 bases, leaving 8 bases between them. CDR3 DNA: TGTGCCAGCAGGCAGGATTTGAACACTGAAGCTTTCTTT. Protein sequence: CASRQDLNTEAFF.

In nucleotides, the CDR3 is TGTGCCAGCGTCCGACTAGTAAGCACAGATACGCAGTATTTT. As protein: CASVRLVSTDTQYF. This chain connects TRBV7-9 to TRBJ2-3, with a weak D call TRBD2 (6 bases). V was pared by 8 bases and J by 0 bases, with 12 bases between. The germline CDR1 and CDR2 sequences are SEHNR and FQNEAQ (reference sequence). This CDR3 is 14 amino acids long.

This clonotype was counted many times. The V and J genes are TRBV12-3 or TRBV12-4 and TRBJ2-5, with 7 bases lining up with TRBD2. The V and J ends lost 4 bases and 4 bases, in that order; junction bases with no gene match: 3. The CDR3 has 13 residues. CDR3 in DNA: TGTGCCAGCAGTTGGACTAGAGGAGAGACCCAGTACTTC. This sequence encodes CASSWTRGETQYF.

Ten or more counts support this clonotype. The V and J genes are TRBV15 and TRBJ1-5; D is unresolved. The CDR3 sequence is 13 residues long. V was pared by 3 bases and J by 4 bases, with 7 bases between. In germline, CDR1 is LNHNV, CDR2 YYDKDF (reference sequence). The CDR3 DNA is TGTGCCACCAGCAGTGGCAGAAATCAGCCCCAGCATTTT. This sequence encodes CATSSGRNQPQHF.

This clonotype was seen a handful of times. The rearrangement links TRBV11-3 to TRBJ2-4; D tentatively fits TRBD1 or TRBD2 (5 bases each). Germline V gene sequence: CDR1 SGHNT, CDR2 YENEEA. The V and J ends lost 4 bases and 0 bases respectively, with 16 bases between them. The CDR3 has 17 residues. The CDR3 DNA reads as TGTGCCAGCAGCTCATCGAGGGGAGCCCTAGCCAAAAACATTCAGTACTTC. Protein: CASSSSRGALAKNIQYF.